These T cell receptor beta chains were read from a single sample in a study of blood T cells in healthy people across ages. MiXCR, applied by TCRdb to the 5' RACE reads, yields one record per CDR3 protein. The repertoire holds approximately 670,000 distinct CDR3 sequences, over 40% seen once, with 30% in the top ten. Sequencing was done on a sample of blood. These receptors came from a man aged 80 or over in good health. Each CDR3 is given with its conserved first and last residue. D genes are given only for firm matches. Some rows mark clone size as missing; the rest say once, few, many or name a class of expanded clone.

cdr3_nt: TGTGCCAGCAGCTTCCTCGGGACTAGCGGATCCGAGACCCAGTACTTC
cdr3_aa: CASSFLGTSGSETQYF
v_call: TRBV7-2
j_call: TRBJ2-5
d_call: TRBD2
clone_size: -

cdr3_nt: TGCGCCAGCAGCCAAGGGACCCGGGGAACCTACGAGCAGTACTTC
cdr3_aa: CASSQGTRGTYEQYF
v_call: TRBV4-1
j_call: TRBJ2-7
d_call: -
clone_size: few

cdr3_nt: TGTGCCAGCAGCCAGTTAGGAAACGGGGGCACTGAAGCTTTCTTT
cdr3_aa: CASSQLGNGGTEAFF
v_call: TRBV7-2
j_call: TRBJ1-1
d_call: -
clone_size: many

cdr3_nt: TGCGCCAGCAGTACAGGGGATTCGGGGCCAGATACGCAGTATTTT
cdr3_aa: CASSTGDSGPDTQYF
v_call: TRBV10-1
j_call: TRBJ2-3
d_call: TRBD1
clone_size: -

cdr3_nt: TGTGCCAGCAGCTTGGAGGACAGGCCAAAGCAGTTCTTC
cdr3_aa: CASSLEDRPKQFF
v_call: TRBV5-5
j_call: TRBJ2-1
d_call: TRBD1
clone_size: -

cdr3_nt: TGTGCCAGCAGCTCTGGCGCGGTGGGTCAAGAGACCCAGTACTTC
cdr3_aa: CASSSGAVGQETQYF
v_call: TRBV7-2
j_call: TRBJ2-5
d_call: -
clone_size: -

cdr3_nt: TGTGCCAGCAGTTTTGGTCAGGGGGCGCGAAATGAGCAGTTCTTC
cdr3_aa: CASSFGQGARNEQFF
v_call: TRBV27
j_call: TRBJ2-1
d_call: TRBD1
clone_size: few

cdr3_nt: TGTGCCAGCAGCCAACCTACCGACAGAAACTATGGCTACACCTTC
cdr3_aa: CASSQPTDRNYGYTF
v_call: TRBV4-2
j_call: TRBJ1-2
d_call: -
clone_size: few

cdr3_nt: TGTGCCAGCAGCTCACAGGGGGCCGGCTATGGCTACACCTTC
cdr3_aa: CASSSQGAGYGYTF
v_call: TRBV28
j_call: TRBJ1-2
d_call: TRBD1
clone_size: -

cdr3_nt: TGTGCCAGCAGTCCAATTCTTGGGTACAATGAGCAGTTCTTC
cdr3_aa: CASSPILGYNEQFF
v_call: TRBV12-3/TRBV12-4
j_call: TRBJ2-1
d_call: -
clone_size: -

cdr3_nt: TGTGCCAGCAGTTTATGGCAGGGCGGGAATGAGCAGTTCTTC
cdr3_aa: CASSLWQGGNEQFF
v_call: TRBV12-3/TRBV12-4
j_call: TRBJ2-1
d_call: -
clone_size: -

cdr3_nt: TGTGCCACCAGCGTAGGCCTGACAGGGGGGCTTAACGAGCAGTACTTC
cdr3_aa: CATSVGLTGGLNEQYF
v_call: TRBV15
j_call: TRBJ2-7
d_call: TRBD1
clone_size: once

cdr3_nt: TGTGCCAGGAGTCCCGGACAGGCGGAAGCATGGGATACGCAGTATTTT
cdr3_aa: CARSPGQAEAWDTQYF
v_call: TRBV6-2/TRBV6-3
j_call: TRBJ2-3
d_call: TRBD1
clone_size: -

cdr3_nt: TGTGCCAGCTCACCCGCCGGGATTGGTGAAAAACTGTTTTTT
cdr3_aa: CASSPAGIGEKLFF
v_call: TRBV18
j_call: TRBJ1-4
d_call: -
clone_size: -

cdr3_nt: TGTGCCAGCAGTCCCGGGACAGGGAATTTTGAGACCAGAGCGCAGTATTTT
cdr3_aa: CASSPGTGNFETRAQYF
v_call: TRBV6-1
j_call: TRBJ2-3
d_call: TRBD1
clone_size: -

cdr3_nt: TGTGCCAGCACCGAGGACCCGGCAACCAGTCAGCCCCAGCATTTT
cdr3_aa: CASTEDPATSQPQHF
v_call: TRBV6-2/TRBV6-3
j_call: TRBJ1-5
d_call: -
clone_size: -

cdr3_nt: TGTGCCAGCAGTTACATGGGACTAGACACCGGGGAGCTGTTTTTT
cdr3_aa: CASSYMGLDTGELFF
v_call: TRBV6-2/TRBV6-3
j_call: TRBJ2-2
d_call: TRBD2
clone_size: -

cdr3_nt: TGTGCCAGCAGTTACTACGCAGGCAATCAGCCCCAGCATTTT
cdr3_aa: CASSYYAGNQPQHF
v_call: TRBV6-2/TRBV6-3
j_call: TRBJ1-5
d_call: -
clone_size: -